The 3 T cell receptor beta chains reported below all come from one sample, sequenced in a study of blood T cell repertoires in COVID-19. Some clones are missing from TCRdb's copy, which holds only in-frame ones; the method was immunoSEQ multiplex PCR. The table has 97,000 or so clones, around 82% seen once. Sequenced: peripheral blood. All receptors come from a man between 65 and 79 years old with active or convalescent COVID-19.

This chain uses TRBV7-8 with TRBJ2-1, with 14 nucleotides matching TRBD2. CDR1 is SGHVS and CDR2 is FQNEAQ in the germline V gene. Unmatched junction bases numbered 2, after V lost 4 bases and J lost 0 bases. CDR3 size: 17 residues. CDR3 in amino acids: CASSWGLAGDSYNEQFF. For the CDR3, the DNA is TGTGCCAGCAGCTGGGGACTAGCGGGGGACTCCTACAATGAGCAGTTCTTC.

The chain joins TRBV29-1 to TRBJ2-1, with 9 bases that match TRBD1. The CDR3 loop spans 15 amino acids. Trimming took 8 bases from V and 4 from J; bases not matched to a gene: 12. CDR1 is SQVTM, CDR2 ANQGSEA, per germline. The DNA for the CDR3 is TGCAGCTCCCGGGACAGGGCCCCCCCTTACAATGAGCAGTTCTTC. This gives the protein CSSRDRAPPYNEQFF.

The chain joins TRBV19 to TRBJ1-2; TRBD1 might be the D (5 bases). The V gene lost 5 bases and the J gene lost 2 bases, with 15 bases spanning the gap. Germline CDR1 reads LNHDA; CDR2 reads SQIVND (reference sequence). CDR3 size: 15 residues. CDR3 bases: TGTGCCAGTAGTCCCCAGGGTCAATTGAACTATGGCTACACCTTC. Translating it yields CASSPQGQLNYGYTF.